These T cell receptor beta chains were read from a single sample in a study of blood T cell repertoires in COVID-19. The protocol was immunoSEQ multiplex PCR, while the TCRdb copy is restricted to in-frame clones and leaves out a portion. Here the sample spans 200,000 to 300,000 clones, about 85% being singletons. The material sequenced was peripheral blood. Receptors were obtained from a man aged 55 to 69 with acute or convalescent COVID-19. Both conserved end residues are part of each CDR3. D genes are given only for firm matches.

CDR3aa: CASSPRDFSYNEQFF
CDR3nt: TGTGCCAGCAGTCCCCGGGACTTCTCATACAATGAGCAGTTCTTC
d_gene: .
j_gene: TRBJ2-1
v_gene: TRBV6-5
len: 15

CDR3aa: CASSYGLAGAEQYF
CDR3nt: TGTGCCAGCAGCTACGGACTAGCGGGGGCCGAGCAGTACTTC
d_gene: TRBD2
j_gene: TRBJ2-7
v_gene: TRBV4-2
len: 14

CDR3aa: CASSSGQGDGYTF
CDR3nt: TGTGCCAGCAGCTCGGGACAGGGTGATGGCTACACCTTC
d_gene: TRBD1
j_gene: TRBJ1-2
v_gene: TRBV9
len: 13

CDR3aa: CASSPGGSGYTF
CDR3nt: TGCGCCAGCAGCCCCGGGGGGTCTGGCTACACCTTC
d_gene: .
j_gene: TRBJ1-2
v_gene: TRBV5-1
len: 12

CDR3aa: CASSLGDRGDSPLHF
CDR3nt: TGTGCCAGCAGCTTAGGGGACAGGGGGGATTCACCCCTCCACTTT
d_gene: TRBD1
j_gene: TRBJ1-6
v_gene: TRBV7-6
len: 15

CDR3aa: CSVEGGGSYEQYF
CDR3nt: TGCAGCGTTGAAGGTGGGGGCAGTTACGAGCAGTACTTC
d_gene: .
j_gene: TRBJ2-7
v_gene: TRBV29-1
len: 13

CDR3aa: CASSPRGGNTGELFF
CDR3nt: TGTGCCAGCAGTCCCCGGGGGGGGAACACCGGGGAGCTGTTTTTT
d_gene: TRBD2
j_gene: TRBJ2-2
v_gene: TRBV27
len: 15

CDR3aa: CASSPEAGGNQPQHF
CDR3nt: TGTGCCAGCTCACCTGAAGCAGGGGGCAATCAGCCCCAGCATTTT
d_gene: .
j_gene: TRBJ1-5
v_gene: TRBV18
len: 15

CDR3aa: CASSLVGNTQGEAFF
CDR3nt: TGTGCCAGCAGCTTAGTGGGTAATACTCAGGGAGAAGCTTTCTTT
d_gene: .
j_gene: TRBJ1-1
v_gene: TRBV7-8
len: 15

CDR3aa: CATSYREVEAFF
CDR3nt: TGTGCCACCTCATACCGGGAGGTTGAAGCTTTCTTT
d_gene: .
j_gene: TRBJ1-1
v_gene: TRBV19
len: 12

CDR3aa: CASSDFWGGGNEQFF
CDR3nt: TGTGCCAGCAGTGATTTTTGGGGAGGTGGTAATGAGCAGTTCTTC
d_gene: .
j_gene: TRBJ2-1
v_gene: TRBV6-4
len: 15

CDR3aa: CASSFRAGGPDTQYF
CDR3nt: TGTGCCAGCAGCTTCCGAGCGGGGGGACCAGATACGCAGTATTTT
d_gene: TRBD2
j_gene: TRBJ2-3
v_gene: TRBV7-2
len: 15

CDR3aa: CASSQRETQYF
CDR3nt: TGTGCCAGCAGTCAGCGGGAGACCCAGTACTTC
d_gene: .
j_gene: TRBJ2-5
v_gene: TRBV6-2/TRBV6-3
len: 11

CDR3aa: CASSWAGKSDTQYF
CDR3nt: TGTGCCAGCAGTTGGGCAGGGAAGTCAGATACGCAGTATTTT
d_gene: .
j_gene: TRBJ2-3
v_gene: TRBV6-6
len: 14

CDR3aa: CASSLAWQGYATNEKLFF
CDR3nt: TGCGCCAGCAGCTTGGCGTGGCAGGGCTATGCAACTAATGAAAAACTGTTTTTT
d_gene: .
j_gene: TRBJ1-4
v_gene: TRBV5-1
len: 18